The 26 T cell receptor beta chains below were found in one sample sequenced in a study of regulatory T cells in long-lasting Graves disease. TCR beta libraries were built with iRepertoire HTBI primers and Arm-PCR of CDR3 regions. TCRdb recomputed calls from the multiplex PCR reads with MiXCR, one row per CDR3 protein. The sample yields 300,000 to 450,000 distinct CDR3 sequences, about 16% seen once. Indicated time point: newly diagnosed GD, antithyroid drugs for less than 3 months. From PBMCs, RNA was extracted and then used to make the TCR library. This specimen was peripheral blood mononuclear cells (PBMCs), taken at new diagnosis, from a patient treated with antithyroid drugs. The receptors derive from a female donor with Graves disease.

The J gene is TRBJ1-5, the V gene TRBV10-1, with D tentatively TRBD1 (6 bases). This CDR3 has 14 amino acids. Germline values: CDR1 WNHNN, CDR2 SYGVQD (reference sequence). The V gene lost 11 bases and the J gene lost 5 bases, with 19 bases spanning the gap. The CDR3 nucleotides are TGCGCCGGACACACAGGGTCGAGGGATCAGCCCCAGCATTTT. Translated: CAGHTGSRDQPQHF.

There are a few counts of this clonotype. The rearrangement links TRBV20-1 to TRBJ2-5; tentative D call: TRBD2 (6 bases). The length of the CDR3 is 13 residues. V gave up 6 bases and J gave up 2 bases, with 13 bases separating them. Germline loops: CDR1 DFQATT, CDR2 SNEGSKA (reference sequence). The CDR3 region has the DNA TGCAGTGCGGATCGGGACTCTCAAGAGACCCAGTACTTC. Translation: CSADRDSQETQYF.

Regarding this clonotype: This may arise from a read error, as a much more abundant clone is one base away. The chain combines TRBV7-9 with TRBJ2-7; 10 nucleotides agree with TRBD1. V lost 1 base to trimming and J lost 6 bases; unmatched junction nucleotides: 15. Germline V lookup: CDR1 SEHNR, CDR2 FQNEAQ (reference sequence). The CDR3 length is 18 residues. CDR3: CASSLEVLVDRGSAEQYF. CDR3 DNA sequence: TGTGCCAGCAGCTTAGAAGTATTGGTGGACAGGGGGAGCGCCGAGCAGTACTTC.

This clonotype has at least ten counts. The rearrangement links TRBV12-3 or TRBV12-4 to TRBJ1-4, with D hard to call. CDR3 length: 12 amino acids. V gave up 3 bases and J gave up 8 bases, with 7 bases separating them. CDR3 bases: TGTGCCAGCAGTTTTTGGGGAGAAAAACTGTTTTTT. Translation gives CASSFWGEKLFF.

This chain links TRBV7-9 with TRBJ2-1; D possibly corresponds to TRBD1 (6 bases). Germline V gene lookup returns CDR1 SEHNR and CDR2 FQNEAQ (reference sequence). Deletions cut 6 bases from V and 9 bases from J, with 24 bases between. The CDR3 is 16 residues long. This CDR3 is CASSDGTGYVVLEQFF. CDR3 nucleotides: TGTGCCAGCAGTGACGGAACAGGGTATGTGGTTCTTGAGCAGTTCTTC.

This clonotype was counted ten times or more. This chain joins TRBV5-1 and TRBJ2-1; D call uncertain. V lost 4 bases to trimming and J lost 10 bases, with 15 bases between them. Germline V lookup: CDR1 SGHRS, CDR2 YFSETQ. The CDR3 sequence is 13 residues long. The DNA of the CDR3 is TGCGCCAGCAGCGTTTTTTTGGGAAACGAGCAGTTCTTC. Translation: CASSVFLGNEQFF.

The CDR3 sequence: CASSPSDRTTQETQYF. The CDR3 region has the DNA TGTGCCAGCAGCCCCTCCGACAGGACTACCCAAGAGACCCAGTACTTC. This chain uses TRBV6-1 with TRBJ2-5; D may correspond to TRBD1 or TRBD2 (6 bases each). Germline V gene data show CDR1 as MNHNS and CDR2 as SASEGT. CDR3 length: 16 amino acids. V lost 6 bases and J lost 1, with 18 bases in between.

The genes are TRBV4-1 and TRBJ1-1, with TRBD1 as a possible D gene (5 bases). This CDR3 is built from 15 residues. Between the trimmed V and J ends, which lost 3 bases and 0 bases, there was a span of 11 bases. Germline V lookup: CDR1 MGHRA, CDR2 YSYEKL. CDR3 in amino acids: CASSQNPTVNTEAFF. Written as DNA, the CDR3 is TGCGCCAGCAGCCAGAACCCGACAGTGAACACTGAAGCTTTCTTT.

This clonotype was counted at least ten times. The rearrangement uses TRBV7-6 and TRBJ2-7, with 7 bases matching TRBD2. V was pared by 0 bases and J by 3 bases, with 11 bases of the junction left unmatched. The CDR3 sequence is 17 residues long. Looked up from germline, CDR1 is SGHVS and CDR2 is FNYEAQ. CDR3 nucleotides: TGTGCCAGCAGCTTAGCGGGGGTAGCGGGCACTCTCTACGAGCAGTACTTC. Protein sequence: CASSLAGVAGTLYEQYF.

This chain uses TRBV12-3 or TRBV12-4 with TRBJ2-3; D is possibly TRBD2 (6 bases). The CDR3 covers 18 residues. V was trimmed by 8 bases and J by 0 bases, leaving 24 bases between them. The CDR3 DNA is TGTGCCAGCTCACCGCGGGGACCCAGCGGAGTAAGCACAGATACGCAGTATTTT. It encodes CASSPRGPSGVSTDTQYF.

The CDR3 is CASSDLQGTYEQYF. The DNA of the CDR3 is TGTGCCAGTAGTGACTTACAGGGAACCTACGAGCAGTACTTC. The chain uses TRBV19 and TRBJ2-7, with D possibly being TRBD1 (6 bases). The ends were cut back, 5 bases at V and 2 bases at J, with 13 bases in the middle. The V gene's germline CDR1 is LNHDA and CDR2 SQIVND (reference sequence). This CDR3 contains 14 residues.

A word on this clonotype: With only one base between it and a far larger clone, this is likely a read error. The V call is TRBV27, the J call TRBJ2-1; 10 nucleotides align to TRBD1. From germline, CDR1 is MNHEY and CDR2 SMNVEV (reference sequence). V was clipped by 1 base and J by 10 bases; unmatched bases: 13. The CDR3 length is 17 residues. The CDR3 is CASSLLGSGQGSYEQFF. The CDR3 DNA follows: TGTGCCAGCAGTTTATTGGGGTCGGGACAGGGGTCCTACGAGCAGTTCTTC.

This chain uses TRBV30 with TRBJ1-3; D uncertain. Trimming cost V 0 bases and J 4 bases, with 10 bases left between them. Per germline, CDR1 GTSNPN and CDR2 SVGIG (reference sequence). The CDR3 spans 14 residues. CDR3 region: CAWSVSGVGNTIYF. CDR3 bases: TGTGCCTGGAGTGTATCCGGGGTCGGAAACACCATATATTTT.

This clonotype was seen a handful of times. The chain has TRBV24-1 and TRBJ2-3; the match to TRBD2 covers 7 bases. Per germline, CDR1 KGHDR and CDR2 SFDVKD. J was trimmed by 2 bases and V by 2 bases; bases with no gene match: 9. This CDR3 has 17 residues. For the CDR3, the DNA is TGTGCCACCAGTGATTCATCAGCGGGACGAATCACAGATACGCAGTATTTT. It translates to CATSDSSAGRITDTQYF.

The table lists this clonotype with many counts. CDR3 amino acids: CASSYSGSARGANEQFF. The CDR3 DNA reads TGTGCCAGCAGTTACTCGGGGTCTGCCCGGGGGGCCAATGAGCAGTTCTTC. This chain links TRBV6-6 with TRBJ2-1; tentatively, D is TRBD2 (7 bases). This CDR3 spans 17 amino acids. V lost 0 bases and J 6 bases, leaving 18 bases between the germline ends. CDR1 MNHNY and CDR2 SVGAGI come from the germline V gene (reference sequence).

The chain employs TRBV5-1 and TRBJ1-6; possibly TRBD1 for D (6 bases). The CDR3 runs to 17 residues. CDR1 SGHRS and CDR2 YFSETQ come from the germline V gene. With 1 base removed from V and 6 bases from J, the gap between germline ends came to 17 bases. This CDR3 is CASSLSASTGGNSPLHF. CDR3 sequence (DNA): TGCGCCAGCAGCTTGTCCGCGTCGACAGGAGGTAATTCACCCCTCCACTTT.

This sequence joins TRBV11-2 and TRBJ2-7, with 10 bases that match TRBD1. With V trimmed by 0 bases and J by 3 bases, 2 bases remained unmatched. Germline CDR1 reads SGHAT; CDR2 reads FQNNGV. The CDR3 spans 15 residues. In nucleotides, the CDR3 is TGTGCCAGCAGCTTAGACTGGACAGGGGGCTACGAGCAGTACTTC. This sequence encodes CASSLDWTGGYEQYF.

At least ten counts were recorded for this clonotype. V usage is TRBV30 and J usage is TRBJ1-1; the D gene is possibly TRBD1 (5 bases). V shed 2 bases and J shed 6 bases, with 7 bases lying between them. Germline V gene sequence: CDR1 GTSNPN, CDR2 SVGIG (reference sequence). This CDR3 contains 11 residues. This chain's CDR3 is CAWSKGAEAFF. In DNA form, the CDR3 reads TGTGCCTGGAGTAAAGGGGCTGAAGCTTTCTTT.

This clonotype was detected ten times or more. The chain combines TRBV6-1 with TRBJ2-7; 9 bases fit TRBD2. CDR3 length: 13 amino acids. Germline assignment: CDR1 MNHNS and CDR2 SASEGT. The J segment lost 5 bases and the V segment lost 5 bases, leaving 4 bases of the junction unmatched. Here the CDR3 reads CASSRTSEDEQYF. The CDR3 DNA reads as TGTGCCAGCAGTCGGACTAGCGAAGACGAGCAGTACTTC.

This clonotype was detected many times. V gene TRBV2 combines with J gene TRBJ2-3; no definite D call. Per the germline V gene, CDR1 is SNHLY and CDR2 is FYNNEI. V lost 5 bases and J 2 bases, leaving 5 bases between the germline ends. CDR3 length equals 12 residues. CDR3: CASSIYTDTQYF. CDR3 in DNA: TGTGCCAGCAGTATTTACACAGATACGCAGTATTTT.

The chain combines TRBV6-2 or TRBV6-3 with TRBJ2-2, with unresolved D. Trimming took off 5 bases at V and 5 bases at J, with 12 bases between the two ends. The germline CDR1 and CDR2 sequences are MNHEY and SVGEGT. There are 14 residues in the CDR3. The CDR3 region is CASSVNEVTGELFF. The CDR3 DNA follows: TGTGCCAGCAGTGTTAACGAGGTGACCGGGGAGCTGTTTTTT.

The chain links TRBV12-3 or TRBV12-4 to TRBJ2-3, with 9 bases aligning to TRBD2. There are 14 residues in the CDR3. V was clipped by 7 bases and J by 5 bases; unmatched bases: 7. CDR3 coding DNA: TGTGCCAGCATGCCGGGACTAGCCGGAGATACGCAGTATTTT. Protein: CASMPGLAGDTQYF.

The chain links TRBV7-3 to TRBJ2-3; TRBD2 might be the D (6 bases). The CDR3 is 15 residues long. The germline V gene has CDR1 SGHTA and CDR2 FQGTGA. V lost 5 bases and J lost 4, with 16 bases in between. The CDR3 spells CASSNDGRRADTQYF. The CDR3 coding sequence is TGTGCCAGCAGCAACGACGGGAGAAGGGCAGATACGCAGTATTTT.

This clonotype occurred a few times. CDR3 in amino acids: CASDPGGNQPQHF. For the CDR3, the DNA is TGTGCCAGTGATCCGGGGGGCAATCAGCCCCAGCATTTT. This chain connects TRBV19 to TRBJ1-5; D may be TRBD1 (5 bases). This CDR3 spans 13 amino acids. Germline loops: CDR1 LNHDA, CDR2 SQIVND (reference sequence). Trimming took 8 bases from V and 2 from J, leaving 10 bases between them.

At least ten counts were recorded for this clonotype. The V gene is TRBV11-2, the J gene TRBJ2-1, with D possibly TRBD2 on 7 matching bases. This CDR3 has 15 residues. V dropped 5 bases and J dropped 0 bases, with 11 bases sitting between them. Germline V gives CDR1 SGHAT, CDR2 FQNNGV. Written as DNA, the CDR3 is TGTGCCAGCAGCGGGGGCGGGAGCTCCTACAATGAGCAGTTCTTC. Encoded protein: CASSGGGSSYNEQFF.

Ten or more counts support this clonotype. This CDR3 reads CATSLRDAGANVLTF. The CDR3 DNA reads TGTGCCACCAGCCTCAGGGACGCTGGGGCCAACGTCCTGACTTTC. The chain links TRBV12-3 or TRBV12-4 to TRBJ2-6, with D perhaps being TRBD1 or TRBD2 (5 bases each). V was clipped by 10 bases and J by 2 bases, with 15 bases between them. The CDR3 sequence is 15 residues long.